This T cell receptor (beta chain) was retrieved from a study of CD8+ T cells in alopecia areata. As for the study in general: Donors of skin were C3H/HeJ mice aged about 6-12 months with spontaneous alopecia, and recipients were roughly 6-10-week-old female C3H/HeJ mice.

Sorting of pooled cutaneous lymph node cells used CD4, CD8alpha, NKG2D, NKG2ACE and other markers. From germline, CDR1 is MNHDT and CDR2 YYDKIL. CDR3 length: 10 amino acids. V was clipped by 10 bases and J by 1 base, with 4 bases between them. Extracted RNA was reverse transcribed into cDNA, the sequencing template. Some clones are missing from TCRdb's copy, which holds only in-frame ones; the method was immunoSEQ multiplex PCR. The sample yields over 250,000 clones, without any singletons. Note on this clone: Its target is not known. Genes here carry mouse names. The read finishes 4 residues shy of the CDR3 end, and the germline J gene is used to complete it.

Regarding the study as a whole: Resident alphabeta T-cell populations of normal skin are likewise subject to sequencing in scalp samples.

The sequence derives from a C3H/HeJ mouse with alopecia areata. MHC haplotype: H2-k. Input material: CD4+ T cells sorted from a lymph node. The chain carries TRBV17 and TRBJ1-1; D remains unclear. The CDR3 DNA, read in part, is TGTGCTAAACAAAACACA. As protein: CAKQNT. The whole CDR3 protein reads CAKQNTEVFF.